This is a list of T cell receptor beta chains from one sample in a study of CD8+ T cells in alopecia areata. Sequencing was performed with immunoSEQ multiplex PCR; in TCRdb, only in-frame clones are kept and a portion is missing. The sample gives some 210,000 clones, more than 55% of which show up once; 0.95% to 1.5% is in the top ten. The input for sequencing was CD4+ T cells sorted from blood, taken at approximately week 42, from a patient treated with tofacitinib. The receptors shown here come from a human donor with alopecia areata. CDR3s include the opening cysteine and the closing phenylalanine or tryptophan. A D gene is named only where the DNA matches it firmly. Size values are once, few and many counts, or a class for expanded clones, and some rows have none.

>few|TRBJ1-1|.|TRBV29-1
TGCAGCGTTGAGACTAGTGCGGACACTGAAGCTTTCTTT
CSVETSADTEAFF
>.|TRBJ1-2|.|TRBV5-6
TGTGCCAGCAGCTTGACGGACCGTCCGAGTTTGGGTGGCTACACCTTC
CASSLTDRPSLGGYTF
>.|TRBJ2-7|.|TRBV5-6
TGTGCCAGCAGCCCACTCCTGATCGGGGGAAGCGCAAGAGAGCAGTACTTC
CASSPLLIGGSAREQYF
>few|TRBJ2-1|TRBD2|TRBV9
TGTGCCAGCAGCCTACGGGGGGGAGCGAGCAATGAGCAGTTCTTC
CASSLRGGASNEQFF
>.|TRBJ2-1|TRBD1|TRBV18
TGTGCCAGCCGACAAGCCGACAGGGGTGAGCAGTTCTTC
CASRQADRGEQFF
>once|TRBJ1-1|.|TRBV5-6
TGTGCCAGCAGCTTACCGGGGCAGGTAGCTTTCTTT
CASSLPGQVAFF
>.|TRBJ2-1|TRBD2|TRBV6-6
TGTGCCAGCAGTTCCGCCTGGGGGCGGGGGGGAAATGAGCAGTTCTTC
CASSSAWGRGGNEQFF
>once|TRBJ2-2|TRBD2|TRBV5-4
TGTGCCAGCAGCCGTGCTAGCGGGGTTACCGGGGAGCTGTTTTTT
CASSRASGVTGELFF
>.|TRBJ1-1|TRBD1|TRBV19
TGTGCCAGTAAAGCCCGGACAGGTGAAGCTTTCTTT
CASKARTGEAFF
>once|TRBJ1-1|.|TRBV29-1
TGCAGCGTCAAACAGGGAATGGACACTGAAGCTTTCTTT
CSVKQGMDTEAFF
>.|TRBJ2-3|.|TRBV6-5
TGTGCCAGCAGTAGGCTCGCGGGGGCCACAGATACGCAGTATTTT
CASSRLAGATDTQYF
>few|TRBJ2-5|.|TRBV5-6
TGTGCCAGCAGGACGGAGGGGGAGACCCAGTACTTC
CASRTEGETQYF
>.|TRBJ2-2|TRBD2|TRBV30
TGTGCCCACCGACTAGCGGGGGGAGGGGAGCTGTTTTTT
CAHRLAGGGELFF
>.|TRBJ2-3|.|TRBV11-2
TGTGCCAGCAGCAACACAGATACGCAGTATTTT
CASSNTDTQYF
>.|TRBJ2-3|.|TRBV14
TGTGCCAGCAGCCCCCGACTCACAGATACGCAGTATTTT
CASSPRLTDTQYF
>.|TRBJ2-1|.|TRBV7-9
TGTGCCAGCAGACTGGGGACGGTAGTTACCAATGAGCAGTTCTTC
CASRLGTVVTNEQFF
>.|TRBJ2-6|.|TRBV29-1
TGCAGCGGCGCCTCCGACCCAAAAGCTGGGGCCAACGTCCTGACTTTC
CSGASDPKAGANVLTF
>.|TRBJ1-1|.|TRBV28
TGTGCCAGCAGCCCAGGGAACCGGAACACTGAAGCTTTCTTT
CASSPGNRNTEAFF
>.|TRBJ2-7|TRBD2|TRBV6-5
TGTGCCAGCAGCGGCCCGGGAGGCGAGCAGTACTTC
CASSGPGGEQYF
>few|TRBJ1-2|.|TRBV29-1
TGCAGCGTTGACGCAGTCAACTATGGCTACACCTTC
CSVDAVNYGYTF
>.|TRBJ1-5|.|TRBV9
TGTGCCAGCAGCGTAGCGGTTCAGCCCCAGCATTTT
CASSVAVQPQHF
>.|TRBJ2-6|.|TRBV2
TGTGCCAGCACTGGACAGAGCTCTGGGGCCAACGTCCTGACTTTC
CASTGQSSGANVLTF
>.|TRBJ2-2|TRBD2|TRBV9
TGTGCCAGCAGCGTAGGGGCGGGACTAGCGGGCACCGGGGAGCTGTTTTTT
CASSVGAGLAGTGELFF
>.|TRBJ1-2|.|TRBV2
TGTGCCAGCAGTGAAGTGGAAAGCTATGGCTACACCTTC
CASSEVESYGYTF
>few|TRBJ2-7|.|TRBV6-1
TGTGCCAGCAGTGCGGGTTTCGGGCAGTACTTC
CASSAGFGQYF
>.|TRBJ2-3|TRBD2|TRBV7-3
TGTGCCAGCAGCAGGACTAGCCTTGGCACAGATACGCAGTATTTT
CASSRTSLGTDTQYF
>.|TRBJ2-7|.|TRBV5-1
TGCGCCAGCAGCTTGACGGGGGACTTAAAATTCTACGTGCAGTACTTC
CASSLTGDLKFYVQYF
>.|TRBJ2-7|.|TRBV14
TGTGCCAGCAGCCAGACCGGGTTGGGCTACGAGCAGTACTTC
CASSQTGLGYEQYF
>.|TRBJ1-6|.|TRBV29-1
TGCAGCCCCCTCGGGGGCAGGAGCTCCTATAATTCACCCCTCCACTTT
CSPLGGRSSYNSPLHF
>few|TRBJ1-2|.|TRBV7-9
TGTGCCAGCAGCGAACTATCAGGCAGGGGTATGGCCTTC
CASSELSGRGMAF
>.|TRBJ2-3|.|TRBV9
TGTGCCAGCAGCGTAGTGGTGGGATTAGGCACAGATACGCAGTATTTT
CASSVVVGLGTDTQYF
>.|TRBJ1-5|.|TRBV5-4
TGTGCCAGCAGCCGGAGCAATCAGCCCCAGCATTTT
CASSRSNQPQHF
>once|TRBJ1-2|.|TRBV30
TGTGCCTGGAGTGTAACAGGGACCTGGAGTGGCTACACCTTC
CAWSVTGTWSGYTF